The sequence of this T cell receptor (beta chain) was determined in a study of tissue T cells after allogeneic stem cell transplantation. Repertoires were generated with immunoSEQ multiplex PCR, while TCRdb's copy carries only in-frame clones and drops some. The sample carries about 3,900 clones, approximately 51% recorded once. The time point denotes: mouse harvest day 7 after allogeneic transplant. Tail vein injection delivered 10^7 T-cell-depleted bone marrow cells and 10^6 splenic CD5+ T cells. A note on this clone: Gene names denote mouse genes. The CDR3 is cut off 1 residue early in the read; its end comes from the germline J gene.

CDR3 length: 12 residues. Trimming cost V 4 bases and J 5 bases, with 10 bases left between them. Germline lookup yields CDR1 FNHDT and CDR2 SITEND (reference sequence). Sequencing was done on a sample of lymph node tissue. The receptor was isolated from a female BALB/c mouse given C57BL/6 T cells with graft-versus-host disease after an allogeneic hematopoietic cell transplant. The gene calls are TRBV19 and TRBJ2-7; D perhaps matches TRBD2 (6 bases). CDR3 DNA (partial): TGTGCCAGCAGTCCCCACTGGGATGAACAGTAC. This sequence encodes CASSPHWDEQY. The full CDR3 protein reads CASSPHWDEQYF.